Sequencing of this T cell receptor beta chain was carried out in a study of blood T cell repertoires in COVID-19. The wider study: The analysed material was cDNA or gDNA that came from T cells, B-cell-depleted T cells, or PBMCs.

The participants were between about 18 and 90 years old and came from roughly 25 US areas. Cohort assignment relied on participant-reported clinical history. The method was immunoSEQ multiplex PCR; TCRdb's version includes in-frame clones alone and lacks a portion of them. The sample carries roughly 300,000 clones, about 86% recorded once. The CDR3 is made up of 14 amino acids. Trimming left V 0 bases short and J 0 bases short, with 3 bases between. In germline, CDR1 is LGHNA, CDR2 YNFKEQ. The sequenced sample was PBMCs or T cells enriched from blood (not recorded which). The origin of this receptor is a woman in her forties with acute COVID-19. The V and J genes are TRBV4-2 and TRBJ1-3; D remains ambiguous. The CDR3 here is CASSQESSGNTIYF. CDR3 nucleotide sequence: TGTGCCAGCAGCCAAGAGAGCTCTGGAAACACCATATATTTT.